This TCR beta chain was identified in a study of human T cells and chemical hapten exposure. As for the study in general: TCR yields per sample varied mostly from small pooled library volume differences.

Time point here: patch test 2, 6 weeks after DPC sensitization. Treatment defined: therapeutic diphenylcyclopropenone sensitization with weekly scalp DPC. TCRdb re-called the RACE reads through MiXCR, storing one row per CDR3 protein. The table has some 89,000 distinct CDR3 sequences, about 10% seen once. V gave up 2 bases and J gave up 7 bases; unmatched junction bases: 12. This CDR3 region has 15 residues. The germline V gene has CDR1 SQVTM and CDR2 ANQGSEA. The TCR sequence derives from a woman aged 30 to 39 with alopecia areata. Some clones in this sample may be carry-over from other donors' samples. The sequences come from whole blood, collected in connection with sensitization to the hapten diphenylcyclopropenone (DPC). The chain uses TRBV29-1 and TRBJ1-1, with 8 bases fitting TRBD1. CDR3 nucleotides: TGCAGCGTTGAACCCGGACAGGGTGGTTTTTTTGAAGCTTTCTTT. It codes for CSVEPGQGGFFEAFF.